This paragraph covers one TCR beta chain sequence. Its target is unknown. The assay was run at survey level. The table came from immunoSEQ multiplex PCR; TCRdb's copy has only in-frame clones and leaves some out. Among around 100,000 clones listed, about two thirds were seen once. This CDR3 contains 12 residues. Trimming pared 4 bases from V and 7 bases from J, leaving 11 bases between. The germline CDR1 and CDR2 sequences are SGDLS and YYNGEE. These data belong to a study of fetal regulatory T cell absence and autoimmunity. Study-wide results and caveats: TRB gene family usage was broadly similar in cord blood and pancreas.

The V gene is TRBV9, the J gene TRBJ1-1, with D perhaps matching TRBD1 (5 bases). The TCR was taken from a male donor with IPEX syndrome. The sequencing input was pancreas tissue. Here the CDR3 DNA reads TGTGCCAGCAGCTCACGGGGCGATGAAGCTTTCTTT. As protein: CASSSRGDEAFF.